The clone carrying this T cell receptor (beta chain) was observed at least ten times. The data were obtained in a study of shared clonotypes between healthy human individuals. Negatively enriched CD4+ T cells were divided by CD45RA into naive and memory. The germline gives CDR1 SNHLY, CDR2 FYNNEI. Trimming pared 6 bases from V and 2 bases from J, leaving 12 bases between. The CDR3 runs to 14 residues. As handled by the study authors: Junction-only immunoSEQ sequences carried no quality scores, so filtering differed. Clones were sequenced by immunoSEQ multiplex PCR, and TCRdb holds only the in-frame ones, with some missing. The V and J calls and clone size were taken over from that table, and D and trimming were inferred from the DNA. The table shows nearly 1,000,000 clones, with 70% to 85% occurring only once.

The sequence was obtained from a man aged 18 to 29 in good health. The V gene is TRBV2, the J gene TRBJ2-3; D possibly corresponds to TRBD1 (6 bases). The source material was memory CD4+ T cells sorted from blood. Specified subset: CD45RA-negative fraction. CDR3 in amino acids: CASRGQTSTDTQYF. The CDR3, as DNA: TGTGCCAGCAGAGGACAGACCTCCACAGATACGCAGTATTTT.